Described below is a single T cell receptor (beta chain) sequence and its context. It lacks a known antigen. No much larger clonotype is one base removed from it; base qualities were not supplied. This entry is derived from a study of CD8+ T cells in alopecia areata (dated by TCRdb to the late 2010s). With regard to the full study: Treated patients were enrolled in an open-label pilot trial of oral tofacitinib at 5 to 10 mg twice daily for moderate-to-severe alopecia areata. The SALT score, which quantifies the percentage of affected scalp surface area, was used to measure disease severity in treated patients. Scalp clonality was compared across normal scalp (n=4), patchy alopecia areata scalp (n=8), and alopecia totalis/universalis scalp (n=8). Tofacitinib was administered for 6 to 18 months, and 6 months of follow-up off drug were then conducted to assess delayed response and recurrence. In both human patients and the C3H/HeJ mouse model, the study applied high-throughput TCRbeta sequencing to look at T cell clonal expansion in alopecia areata. RNA came from the PAXgene miRNA kit for fixed scalp, the miRNeasy kit for PBMCs, and the RNeasy kit for mouse skin. In humans, TCRbeta sequencing was performed on scalp tissue and on sorted CD4+ and CD8+ peripheral blood T cells from healthy controls and from patients with patchy or totalis/universalis alopecia areata. Patients on tofacitinib were biopsied at baseline and after 4 and 24 weeks of treatment, and several of the patients also had a later scalp biopsy. TCRbeta CDR3 regions were amplified by immunoSEQ multiplex PCR with 35 Vbeta forward and 13 Jbeta reverse primers.

Receptors were amplified or captured by the immunoSEQ multiplex PCR assay. RNA was extracted from all samples and reverse transcribed into cDNA, which served as template for TCR sequencing. First-strand cDNA was synthesized using SuperScript III with a 2:1 mix of oligo-dT and random hexamers. A synthetic immune receptor repertoire was used to assess amplification bias, and residual bias was removed computationally. As for how the authors treated the data: After raw reads were preprocessed to remove errors, the CDR3 was defined following IMGT conventions as running from the conserved cysteine to phenylalanine. To get clonality, Shannon entropy was normalized by log2 of the number of productive unique TCRs and the result was subtracted from 1. Whether scalp clones were CD4 or CD8 was inferred by matching scalp TCRbeta sequences against CD4 and CD8 repertoires sorted from blood. Entries here come from immuneACCESS through TCRdb and include only in-frame sequences with V and J called. Some clones fail to appear in such tables; in the studies checked, an unresolved V gene covers under half of the shortfall, and the cause of the remainder is unknown. That table is the source of V, J and clone size, and D and trimming were worked out from the DNA. For this sample the table gives about 160,000 clones, of which just over 65% were detected only once. The ten largest account for more than 0.7% of the sample.

The sample's time point label is to be understood as: around 29 days on oral tofacitinib. Taken with the paper, the label for treatment or condition translates to: oral pan-JAK inhibitor, 5-10 mg twice daily. From alopecia areata patients, peripheral blood was collected along with lesional scalp punch biopsies. PBMCs were isolated by density centrifugation and stained for CD3, CD4 and CD8, and CD4+ and CD8+ T cells were sorted on a FACSAria. The paper's findings and limits, for the study overall: During tofacitinib treatment, many expanded lesional clones stuck around in both scalp and blood, and this persistence may partly explain why relapse happens after treatment is stopped. Because the treated cohort was small and included a single nonresponder, larger studies are needed to assess links between baseline CD8+ expansion and response. Shared TCR sequences between patients were less evident than in mice, which may be partly attributable to HLA diversity in the patient population. Unlike mouse skin, where gammadelta T cells dominate, normal human skin contains resident alphabeta T cells that get sequenced too, which complicates analysis of the scalp TCR repertoire. Lesional scalp, especially in alopecia totalis/universalis, showed higher clonality and more expanded CD8+ clones than normal scalp, suggesting antigenic drive. Scalp clonality and the number of expanded CD8+ clones among the top 100 scalp clones were significantly decreased by tofacitinib.

From the germline V gene (reference sequence), CDR1 is GTSNPN and CDR2 is SVGIG. The junction carries 14 bases between V and J, which are trimmed by 0 bases and 5 bases respectively. The CDR3 runs 15 residues from the cysteine to the phenylalanine. Only the CDR3 DNA is retained, 45 bases long and in frame from the first base. Recombination linked TRBV30 to TRBJ1-5; a tentative D match to TRBD1 spans 5 bases. The clonotype was recovered from a human donor with alopecia areata. Sequenced material: CD4+ T cells sorted from blood, taken at week 4, from a patient treated with tofacitinib. The DNA reads as follows: TGTGCCTGGAGTGTAAGGAGGGGAGGGGATCAGCCCCAGCATTTT. It specifies CAWSVRRGGDQPQHF.